This TCR beta chain was sequenced during a study of brain metastases from non-small cell lung cancer. General observations from the study: Metastases had sparse T cells but largely shared repertoires with primaries. Expanded T-cell clones appeared in around 58% of brain metastases over primaries. Fewer infiltrating T cells were found in brain metastases than primaries.

Between the trimmed V and J ends, which lost 0 bases and 6 bases, there was a span of 9 bases. The V gene's germline CDR1 is SGHRS and CDR2 YFSETQ. The CDR3 totals 14 residues. The sample holds a few counts of this clone. The antigen is undetermined. The protocol was immunoSEQ multiplex PCR, while the TCRdb copy is restricted to in-frame clones and leaves out a portion. The data show roughly 3,900 clones, about nine tenths seen once. This rearrangement joins TRBV5-1 to TRBJ1-4; TRBD1 might be the D (6 bases). Sequenced sample: primary lung tumor tissue. The receptor was derived from a donor older than 35 with non-small cell lung cancer. In nucleotides, the CDR3 is TGCGCCAGCAGCTTGGCCCCAGGGGATGAAAAACTGTTTTTT. Its translation: CASSLAPGDEKLFF.